Listed here are 13 T cell receptor beta chains from one sample, sequenced in a study of blood T cell repertoires in COVID-19. Libraries were prepared by immunoSEQ multiplex PCR; TCRdb keeps only in-frame clonotypes and omits some of them. Among around 280,000 clones listed, around 86% were seen once. Specimen: peripheral blood. All receptors come from a woman aged 30 to 39 who had recovered from COVID-19.

The chain is built from TRBV6-1 and TRBJ1-6; TRBD1 matches at 10 bases. Trimming removed 2 bases from V and 10 bases from J; junction bases left unmatched: 5. Germline CDR1 reads MNHNS; CDR2 reads SASEGT. This CDR3 has 15 amino acids. The CDR3 sequence is CASSELTGGNSPLHF. DNA for the CDR3: TGTGCCAGCAGTGAACTGACAGGGGGCAACTCACCCCTCCACTTT.

DNA for the CDR3: TGTGCCAGCAGCCTCGGACTCCGTGCAGATACGCAGTATTTT. Translation gives CASSLGLRADTQYF. V and J are TRBV3-1 (or the pseudogene TRBV3-2) and TRBJ2-3; the D gene is possibly TRBD2 (5 bases). The V gene lost 4 bases and the J gene lost 4 bases, with 12 bases spanning the gap. The CDR3 has 14 residues. Germline values: CDR1 LGHDT, CDR2 YNNKEL (reference sequence).

The V call is TRBV2, the J call TRBJ1-2; 7 nucleotides align to TRBD1. Trimming removed 7 bases from V and 7 bases from J; junction bases left unmatched: 9. Per germline, CDR1 SNHLY and CDR2 FYNNEI. The CDR3 totals 13 residues. CDR3 coding DNA: TGTGCCAGCAAGGAGGGGGCGCAAGGTGGCTACACCTTC. Its translation is CASKEGAQGGYTF.

The rearrangement joins TRBV11-3 to TRBJ2-1; possibly TRBD2 for D (5 bases). Germline lookup yields CDR1 SGHNT and CDR2 YENEEA. The CDR3 is made up of 14 amino acids. V lost 1 base, J lost 9 bases, and 13 bases lay in between. The DNA of the CDR3 is TGTGCCAGCAGCTTAGGGGCTAGCTCGGGTGAGCAGTTCTTC. Its protein is CASSLGASSGEQFF.

This sequence joins TRBV27 and TRBJ2-5; D gene uncertain. Trimming stripped 4 bases from V and 5 bases from J, with 14 bases between. This CDR3 contains 14 residues. The germline CDR1 and CDR2 sequences are MNHEY and SMNVEV (reference sequence). CDR3 nucleotides: TGTGCCAGCAGTTCTATTGGTGCGTCGGAGACCCAGTACTTC. Protein sequence: CASSSIGASETQYF.

This chain links TRBV7-9 with TRBJ1-1; D not resolved. The CDR3 extends over 12 amino acids. Trimming pared 8 bases from V and 6 bases from J, leaving 13 bases between. In germline, CDR1 is SEHNR, CDR2 FQNEAQ (reference sequence). The CDR3 nucleotides are TGTGCCAGCGGAATACAGAATTCTGAAGCTTTCTTT. This codes for CASGIQNSEAFF.

V gene TRBV4-1 combines with J gene TRBJ1-2; 8 bases are shared with TRBD1. The CDR3 runs to 16 residues. The J segment lost 3 bases and the V segment lost 0 bases, leaving 6 bases of the junction unmatched. The germline V gene has CDR1 MGHRA and CDR2 YSYEKL. The CDR3: CASSQDPAGGHYGYTF. The CDR3 bases are TGCGCCAGCAGCCAAGATCCGGCAGGGGGCCACTATGGCTACACCTTC.

This clone appeared a single time. The chain uses TRBV24-1 and TRBJ2-3; TRBD2 matches 9 bases. The CDR3 loop spans 17 amino acids. Germline-derived CDR1 and CDR2 are KGHDR and SFDVKD. J was trimmed by 2 bases and V by 6 bases; bases with no gene match: 11. CDR3 residues: CATSPGGGGFLTDTQYF. Here the CDR3 DNA reads TGTGCCACCAGTCCCGGCGGGGGGGGCTTCCTCACAGATACGCAGTATTTT.

This clone was detected only a few times. This chain connects TRBV25-1 to TRBJ1-1; TRBD1 matches at 9 bases. Looked up from germline, CDR1 is MGHDK and CDR2 is SYGVNS. V trimming: 4 bases; J trimming: 5 bases; junction bases outside the gene matches: 8. CDR3 size: 15 residues. CDR3 loop: CASSVRQGVWTEAFF. CDR3 nucleotide sequence: TGTGCCAGCAGTGTCCGACAGGGGGTATGGACTGAAGCTTTCTTT.

V gene TRBV11-2 combines with J gene TRBJ1-2; TRBD1 is a possible D gene (5 bases). Between the trimmed V and J ends, which lost 6 bases and 4 bases, there was a span of 12 bases. Germline CDR1 is SGHAT and CDR2 is FQNNGV. CDR3 length: 13 residues. The chain's CDR3 is CASRAGGSYGYTF. DNA for the CDR3: TGTGCCAGCAGGGCCGGGGGAAGCTATGGCTACACCTTC.

The rearrangement joins TRBV4-3 to TRBJ2-3; a weak D match, TRBD2 (6 bases). Germline CDR1 LGHNA, CDR2 YSLEER. V was clipped by 2 bases and J by 2 bases, with 14 bases between them. The CDR3 is 16 amino acids. The CDR3 reads CASSQYFSGNTDTQYF. DNA for the CDR3: TGCGCCAGCAGCCAATACTTTAGCGGAAACACAGATACGCAGTATTTT.

This clone was seen a few times. The chain has TRBV7-6 and TRBJ1-1; D might be TRBD1 (6 bases). The CDR3 is 16 residues long. Trimming removed 4 bases at V and 7 bases at J, with 22 bases between. Germline assignment: CDR1 SGHVS and CDR2 FNYEAQ. CDR3 sequence reads: CASSSRGRGRHIEAFF. DNA for the CDR3: TGTGCCAGCAGCTCCAGGGGTAGGGGCAGGCATATTGAAGCTTTCTTT.

This sequence joins TRBV10-2 and TRBJ1-2; D perhaps matches TRBD1 (5 bases). The V gene's germline CDR1 is WSHSY and CDR2 SAAADI. The ends were cut back, 6 bases at V and 2 bases at J, with 16 bases in the middle. This CDR3 has 15 amino acids. This CDR3 is CASSPGGRTNYGYTF. In DNA, the CDR3 is TGCGCCAGCAGCCCAGGTGGCAGGACAAACTATGGCTACACCTTC.